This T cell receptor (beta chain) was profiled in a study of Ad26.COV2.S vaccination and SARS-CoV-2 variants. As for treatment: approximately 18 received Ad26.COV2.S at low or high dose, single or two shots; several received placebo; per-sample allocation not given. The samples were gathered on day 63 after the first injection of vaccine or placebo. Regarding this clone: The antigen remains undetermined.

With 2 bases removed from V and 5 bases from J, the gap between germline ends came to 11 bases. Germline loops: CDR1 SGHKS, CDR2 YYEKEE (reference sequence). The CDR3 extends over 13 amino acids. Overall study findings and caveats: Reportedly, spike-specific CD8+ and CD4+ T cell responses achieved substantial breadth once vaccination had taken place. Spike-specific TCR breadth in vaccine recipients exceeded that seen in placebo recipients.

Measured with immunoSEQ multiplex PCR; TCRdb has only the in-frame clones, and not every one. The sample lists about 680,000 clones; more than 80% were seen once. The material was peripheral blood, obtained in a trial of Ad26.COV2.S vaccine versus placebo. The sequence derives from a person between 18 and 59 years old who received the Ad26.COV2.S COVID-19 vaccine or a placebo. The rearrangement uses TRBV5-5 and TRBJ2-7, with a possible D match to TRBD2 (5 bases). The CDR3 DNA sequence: TGTGCCAGCAGCTTAGCGGATGGCGACGAGCAGTACTTC. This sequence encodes CASSLADGDEQYF.